This TCR beta chain derives from a study of cytomegalovirus exposure and HLA in healthy donors. Turning to the study itself: The same platform was used for the 110 or so validation repertoires and the 650 to 800 first-cohort repertoires, a later analysis reported. Study-level points and caveats: In vitro work confirmed that a few CMV-associated chains recognize CMV antigens. The majority of TCR sequences were rare, yet some public TCRs appeared in many donors.

This CDR3 is built from 15 residues. The germline V gene has CDR1 MNHEY and CDR2 SMNVEV (reference sequence). The V gene end was trimmed by 6 bases and the J gene end by 5 bases; junction bases not matched to a gene: 8. Profiling relied on immunoSEQ multiplex PCR, and the TCRdb table lists in-frame clones only, not all of them. The sample lists some 65,000 clones, approximately 94% occurring once. In the case of this clone: Its antigen is as yet unknown.

Sequencing used PBMCs. The genes are TRBV27 and TRBJ2-1; 9 bases align to TRBD2. The TCR sequence derives from a man aged 18 to 30 in good health and CMV-seropositive. The CDR3 sequence: CASRAGTSTNNEQFF. DNA of the CDR3: TGTGCCAGCAGAGCCGGGACTAGCACGAACAATGAGCAGTTCTTC.